This paragraph reports one T cell receptor (beta chain). This sample stems from a study of cytomegalovirus exposure and HLA in healthy donors. The V and J ends lost 6 bases and 7 bases, in that order; junction bases with no gene match: 8. CDR1 is MNHEY and CDR2 is SMNVEV in the germline V gene (reference sequence). This CDR3 contains 15 residues. PCR involved 60 Vbeta and 13 Jbeta primers. Some clones are missing from TCRdb's copy, which holds only in-frame ones; the method was immunoSEQ multiplex PCR. This sample has more than 85,000 clones, with roughly three fifths found just once. The clonotype comes from a human donor in good health. This chain uses TRBV27 with TRBJ1-6; TRBD1 aligns across 8 bases. Sequences were obtained from PBMCs. The CDR3 here is CASRSWDRQNSPLHF. The CDR3 region has the DNA TGTGCCAGCAGATCCTGGGACAGGCAGAATTCACCCCTCCACTTT.